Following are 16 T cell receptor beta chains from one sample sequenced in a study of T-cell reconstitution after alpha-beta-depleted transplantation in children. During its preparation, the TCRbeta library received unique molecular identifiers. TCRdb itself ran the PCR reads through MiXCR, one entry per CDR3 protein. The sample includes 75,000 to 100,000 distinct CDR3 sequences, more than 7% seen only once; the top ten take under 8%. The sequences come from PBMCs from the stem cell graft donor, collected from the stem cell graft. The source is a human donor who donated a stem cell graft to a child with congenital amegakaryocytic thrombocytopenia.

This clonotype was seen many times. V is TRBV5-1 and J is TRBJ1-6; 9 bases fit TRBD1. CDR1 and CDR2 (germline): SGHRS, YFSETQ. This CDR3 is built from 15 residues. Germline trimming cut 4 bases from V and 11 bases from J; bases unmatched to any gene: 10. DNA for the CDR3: TGCGCCAGCAGCGTAACAGGGGGCGACCTGCCACCCCTCCACTTT. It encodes CASSVTGGDLPPLHF.

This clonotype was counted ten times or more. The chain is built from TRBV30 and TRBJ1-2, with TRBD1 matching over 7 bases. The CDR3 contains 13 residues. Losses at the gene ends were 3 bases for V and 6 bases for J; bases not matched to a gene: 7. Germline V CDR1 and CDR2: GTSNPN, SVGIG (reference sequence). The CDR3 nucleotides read TGTGCCTGGAGGACAGGGCCTCTGGATGGCTACACCTTC. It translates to CAWRTGPLDGYTF.

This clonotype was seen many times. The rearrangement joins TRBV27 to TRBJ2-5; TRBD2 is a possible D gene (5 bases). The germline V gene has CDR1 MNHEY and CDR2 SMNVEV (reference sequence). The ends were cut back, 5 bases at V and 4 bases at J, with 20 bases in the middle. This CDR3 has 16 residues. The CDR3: CASSPRAGKTGETQYF. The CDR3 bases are TGTGCCAGCAGTCCTAGGGCGGGCAAGACGGGAGAGACCCAGTACTTC.

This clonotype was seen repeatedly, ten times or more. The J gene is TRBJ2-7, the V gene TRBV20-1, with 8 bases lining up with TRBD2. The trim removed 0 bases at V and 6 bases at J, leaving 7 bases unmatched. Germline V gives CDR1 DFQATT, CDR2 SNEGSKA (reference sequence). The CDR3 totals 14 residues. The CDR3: CSAREAAREVEQYF. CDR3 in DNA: TGCAGTGCTAGAGAGGCGGCGCGGGAGGTCGAGCAGTACTTC.

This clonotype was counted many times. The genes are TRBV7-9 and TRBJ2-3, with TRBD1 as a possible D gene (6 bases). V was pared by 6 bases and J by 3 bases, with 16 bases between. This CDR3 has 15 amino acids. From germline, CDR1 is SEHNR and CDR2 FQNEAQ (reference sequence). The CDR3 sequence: CASSSYGQNTDTQYF. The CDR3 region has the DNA TGTGCCAGCAGTTCCTACGGACAGAATACAGATACGCAGTATTTT. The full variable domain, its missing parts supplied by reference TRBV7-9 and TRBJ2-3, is DTGVSQNPRHKITKRGQNVTFRCDPISEHNRLYWYRQTLGQGPEFLTYFQNEAQLEKSRLLSDRFSAERPKGSFSTLEIQRTEQGDSAMYLCASSSYGQNTDTQYFGPGTRLTVL.

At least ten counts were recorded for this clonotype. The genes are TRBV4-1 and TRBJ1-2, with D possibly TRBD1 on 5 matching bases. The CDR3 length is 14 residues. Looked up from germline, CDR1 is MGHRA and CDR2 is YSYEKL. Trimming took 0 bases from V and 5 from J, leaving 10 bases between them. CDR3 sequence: CASSQDSGMYGYTF. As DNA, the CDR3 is TGCGCCAGCAGCCAAGATTCAGGGATGTATGGCTACACCTTC.

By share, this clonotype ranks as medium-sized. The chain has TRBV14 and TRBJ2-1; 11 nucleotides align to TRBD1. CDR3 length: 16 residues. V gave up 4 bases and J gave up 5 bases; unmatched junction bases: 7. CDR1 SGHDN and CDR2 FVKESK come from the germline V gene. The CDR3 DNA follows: TGTGCCAGCAGCCGAGTTCCGGGACAGGGGGACAATGAGCAGTTCTTC. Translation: CASSRVPGQGDNEQFF.

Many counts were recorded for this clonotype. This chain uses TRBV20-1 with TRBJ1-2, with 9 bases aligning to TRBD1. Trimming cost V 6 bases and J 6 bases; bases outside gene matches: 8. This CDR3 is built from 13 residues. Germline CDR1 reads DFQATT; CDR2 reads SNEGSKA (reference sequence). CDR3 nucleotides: TGCAGTGCCTGGGACAGGGCTATCGATGGCTACACCTTC. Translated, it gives CSAWDRAIDGYTF.

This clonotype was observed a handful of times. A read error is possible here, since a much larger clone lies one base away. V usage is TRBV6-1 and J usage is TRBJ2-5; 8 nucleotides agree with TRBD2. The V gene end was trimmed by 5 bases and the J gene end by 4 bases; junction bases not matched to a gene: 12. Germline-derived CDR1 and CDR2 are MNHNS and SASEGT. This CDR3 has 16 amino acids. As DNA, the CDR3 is TGTGCCAGCAGTCGGGCTAGCGGGCTGACGCTAGAGACCCAGTACTTC. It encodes CASSRASGLTLETQYF.

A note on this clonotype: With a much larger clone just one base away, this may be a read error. Here the CDR3 reads CASSLEQGNCGYTF. The CDR3 coding sequence is TGTGCCAGCAGCCTGGAACAGGGGAACTGTGGCTACACCTTC. The V gene is TRBV13, the J gene TRBJ1-2; TRBD1 matches at 7 bases. Germline CDR1 reads PRHDT; CDR2 reads FYEKMQ (reference sequence). This CDR3 comprises 14 residues.

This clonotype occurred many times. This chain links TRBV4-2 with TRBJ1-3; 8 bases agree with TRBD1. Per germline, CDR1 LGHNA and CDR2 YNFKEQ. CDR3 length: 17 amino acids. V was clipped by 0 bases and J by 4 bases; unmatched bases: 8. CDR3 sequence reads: CASSQDRWQGAGNTIYF. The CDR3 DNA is TGTGCCAGCAGCCAAGATCGTTGGCAGGGGGCAGGAAACACCATATATTTT.

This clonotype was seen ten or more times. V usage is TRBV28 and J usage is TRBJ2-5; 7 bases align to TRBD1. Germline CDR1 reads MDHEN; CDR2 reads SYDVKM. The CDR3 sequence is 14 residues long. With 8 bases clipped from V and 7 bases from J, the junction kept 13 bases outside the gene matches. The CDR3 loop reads CASSRGPSQVTQYF. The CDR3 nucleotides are TGTGCCAGCTCTAGGGGGCCTAGCCAGGTGACCCAGTACTTC.

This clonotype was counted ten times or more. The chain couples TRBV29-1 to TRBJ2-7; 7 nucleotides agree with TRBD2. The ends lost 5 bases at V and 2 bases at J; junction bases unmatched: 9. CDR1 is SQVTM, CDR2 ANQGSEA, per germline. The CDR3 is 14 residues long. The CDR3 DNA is TGCAGCGTTCTCAGGCTAGCGGACCCCTACGAGCAGTACTTC. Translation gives CSVLRLADPYEQYF.

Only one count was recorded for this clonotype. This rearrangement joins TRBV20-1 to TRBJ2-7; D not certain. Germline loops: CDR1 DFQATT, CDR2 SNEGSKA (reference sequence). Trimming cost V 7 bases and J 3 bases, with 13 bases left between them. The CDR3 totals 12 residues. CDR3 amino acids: CSGGDGDYEQYF. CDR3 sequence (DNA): TGCAGTGGGGGTGACGGCGACTACGAGCAGTACTTC.

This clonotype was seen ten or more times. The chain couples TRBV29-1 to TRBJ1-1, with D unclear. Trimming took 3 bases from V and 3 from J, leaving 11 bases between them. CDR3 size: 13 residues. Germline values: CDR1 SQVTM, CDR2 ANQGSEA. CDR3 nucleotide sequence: TGCAGCGTTGACAGGCAGCTAGACACTGAAGCTTTCTTT. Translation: CSVDRQLDTEAFF.

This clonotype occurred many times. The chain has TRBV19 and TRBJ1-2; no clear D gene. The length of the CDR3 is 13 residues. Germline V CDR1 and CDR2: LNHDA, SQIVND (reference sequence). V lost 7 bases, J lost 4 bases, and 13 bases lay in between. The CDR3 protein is CASNEGGGYGYTF. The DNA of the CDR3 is TGTGCCAGTAATGAGGGAGGAGGCTATGGCTACACCTTC.